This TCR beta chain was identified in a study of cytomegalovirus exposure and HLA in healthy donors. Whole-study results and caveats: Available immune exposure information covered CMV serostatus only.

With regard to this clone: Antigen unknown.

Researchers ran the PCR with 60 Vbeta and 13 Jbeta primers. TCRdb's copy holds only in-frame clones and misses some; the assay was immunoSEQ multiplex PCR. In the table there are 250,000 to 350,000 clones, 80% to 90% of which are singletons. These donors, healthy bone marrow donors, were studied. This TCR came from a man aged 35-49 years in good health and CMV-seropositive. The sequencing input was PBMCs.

This CDR3 reads CASSLDGGLYGYTF. The CDR3 region has the DNA TGTGCCAGCAGCTTAGATGGGGGCCTCTATGGCTACACCTTC. The J gene is TRBJ1-2, the V gene TRBV7-9; a weak D match, TRBD1 (6 bases). V was clipped by 1 base and J by 4 bases, with 10 bases between them. CDR1 and CDR2 from the germline V gene are SEHNR and FQNEAQ (reference sequence). The CDR3 is 14 residues long.